A single sample is the source of the 20 T cell receptor beta chains below, sequenced in a study of shared clonotypes between healthy human individuals. Naive CD8 cells lacked CD45RO, underwent positive selection for CCR7 and left out terminally differentiated effector memory CD45RA+ cells. Produced via immunoSEQ multiplex PCR; TCRdb's table is partial and in-frame only. The data contain hundreds of thousands of clones, about 90% of them singletons. Sample: naive CD8+ T cells sorted from blood. The receptors derive from a man aged 30 to 45 in good health.

The chain has TRBV6-5 and TRBJ1-2; D not certain. This CDR3 spans 15 amino acids. The germline CDR1 and CDR2 sequences are MNHEY and SVGAGI. V was pared by 0 bases and J by 0 bases, with 8 bases between. CDR3 in DNA: TGTGCCAGCAGTTACTCGGAGGGTCCTAACTATGGCTACACCTTC. Its protein is CASSYSEGPNYGYTF.

This clone was picked up one time. The chain has TRBV13 and TRBJ2-5; TRBD1 aligns across 7 bases. Germline V gives CDR1 PRHDT, CDR2 FYEKMQ (reference sequence). V lost 5 bases and J lost 1; bases outside the gene matches: 7. The CDR3 length is 15 residues. The CDR3 sequence is CASSTRDRGQETQYF. DNA for the CDR3: TGTGCCAGCAGCACCCGGGACAGAGGCCAAGAGACCCAGTACTTC.

This clone occurred once. V and J are TRBV9 and TRBJ2-7, with 9 nucleotides matching TRBD1. The CDR3 is made up of 15 amino acids. V lost 4 bases and J lost 3; bases outside the gene matches: 8. Germline assignment: CDR1 SGDLS and CDR2 YYNGEE. CDR3 DNA: TGTGCCAGCAGCCCGACCGGGACAGGGAACTACGAGCAGTACTTC. It specifies CASSPTGTGNYEQYF.

The chain links TRBV7-3 to TRBJ2-3; 9 bases map to TRBD2. The CDR3 has 15 residues. With 2 bases clipped from V and 4 bases from J, the junction kept 4 bases outside the gene matches. Germline V gives CDR1 SGHTA, CDR2 FQGTGA. The CDR3 here is CASSLASGTADTQYF. The DNA for the CDR3 is TGTGCCAGCAGCTTAGCTAGCGGGACCGCAGATACGCAGTATTTT. The full variable domain, its missing parts supplied by reference TRBV7-3 and TRBJ2-3, is GAGVSQTPSNKVTEKGKYVELRCDPISGHTALYWYRQSLGQGPEFLIYFQGTGAADDSGLPNDRFFAVRPEGSVSTLKIQRTERGDSAVYLCASSLASGTADTQYFGPGTRLTVL.

V usage is TRBV7-9 and J usage is TRBJ2-7; weak D call: TRBD1 (6 bases). Germline V gives CDR1 SEHNR, CDR2 FQNEAQ (reference sequence). The V end lost 5 bases, the J end lost 2 bases, and 13 bases lay between the germline ends. The CDR3 length is 14 residues. CDR3 protein: CASSRQEQTYEQYF. CDR3 in DNA: TGTGCCAGCAGCCGACAGGAGCAAACCTACGAGCAGTACTTC. Full variable domain (rest looked up from reference TRBV7-9 and TRBJ2-7): DTGVSQNPRHKITKRGQNVTFRCDPISEHNRLYWYRQTLGQGPEFLTYFQNEAQLEKSRLLSDRFSAERPKGSFSTLEIQRTEQGDSAMYLCASSRQEQTYEQYFGPGTRLTVT.

V and J are TRBV27 and TRBJ2-7; possible D gene TRBD2, 6 bases. Trimming shortened V by 0 bases and J by 2 bases, and 14 bases separated the two germline ends. The germline V gene encodes CDR1 MNHEY and CDR2 SMNVEV (reference sequence). CDR3 length: 16 amino acids. Here the CDR3 reads CASSLSVAERPYEQYF. The CDR3 nucleotides read TGTGCCAGCAGTTTATCCGTAGCGGAGCGACCCTACGAGCAGTACTTC.

The chain recombines TRBV7-6 with TRBJ2-3; D is unclear. V lost 0 bases and J lost 3, with 1 base in between. The CDR3 is made up of 12 amino acids. In germline, CDR1 is SGHVS, CDR2 FNYEAQ. The CDR3 bases are TGTGCCAGCAGCTTAGCAACAGATACGCAGTATTTT. Residues: CASSLATDTQYF.

V gene TRBV15 combines with J gene TRBJ2-7; no definite D call. CDR3 size: 15 residues. Germline CDR1 is LNHNV and CDR2 is YYDKDF (reference sequence). Trimming stripped 3 bases from V and 5 bases from J, with 17 bases between. CDR3 sequence reads: CATSRSLIGSHEQYF. The DNA for the CDR3 is TGTGCCACCAGCAGGAGTCTGATAGGGTCCCACGAGCAGTACTTC.

The chain uses TRBV28 and TRBJ2-3; D may be TRBD1 (6 bases). Germline V gene sequence: CDR1 MDHEN, CDR2 SYDVKM. The length of the CDR3 is 16 residues. V lost 11 bases, J lost 0 bases, and 21 bases lay in between. CDR3 DNA: TGTGCCGCCAACAGGGTCTCTTTACCTAGCACAGATACGCAGTATTTT. Translating gives CAANRVSLPSTDTQYF.

The chain combines TRBV4-1 with TRBJ1-5, with TRBD1 as a possible D gene (5 bases). The V gene's germline CDR1 is MGHRA and CDR2 YSYEKL. There are 16 residues in the CDR3. Trimming shortened V by 0 bases and J by 0 bases, and 9 bases separated the two germline ends. The CDR3 sequence: CASSQDSGYSNQPQHF. CDR3 bases: TGCGCCAGCAGCCAAGATTCAGGGTATAGCAATCAGCCCCAGCATTTT.

The chain employs TRBV25-1 and TRBJ2-1; tentatively, D is TRBD1 (6 bases). V shed 11 bases and J shed 5 bases, with 25 bases lying between them. This CDR3 contains 16 residues. Looked up from germline, CDR1 is MGHDK and CDR2 is SYGVNS. CDR3 DNA sequence: TGTGCCGCAAGAGTCCGTGGCGCCAGGGGACACAATGAGCAGTTCTTC. Its translation is CAARVRGARGHNEQFF.

The V call is TRBV7-9, the J call TRBJ1-1, with D unresolved. The CDR3 consists of 15 residues. Between the trimmed V and J ends, which lost 3 bases and 4 bases, there was a span of 15 bases. CDR1 and CDR2 (germline): SEHNR, FQNEAQ (reference sequence). The CDR3 protein is CASSFPEIGFTEAFF. The CDR3 DNA follows: TGTGCCAGCAGCTTCCCCGAAATCGGTTTCACTGAAGCTTTCTTT. The whole variable domain, remainder taken from reference TRBV7-9 and TRBJ1-1, is DTGVSQNPRHKITKRGQNVTFRCDPISEHNRLYWYRQTLGQGPEFLTYFQNEAQLEKSRLLSDRFSAERPKGSFSTLEIQRTEQGDSAMYLCASSFPEIGFTEAFFGQGTRLTVV.

This chain links TRBV7-9 with TRBJ2-5, with 7 bases aligning to TRBD1. Unmatched junction bases numbered 7, after V lost 9 bases and J lost 0 bases. In germline, CDR1 is SEHNR, CDR2 FQNEAQ (reference sequence). The CDR3 contains 14 residues. CDR3 amino acids: CASSPDRDQETQYF. The CDR3 nucleotides are TGTGCCAGTAGCCCCGACAGGGACCAAGAGACCCAGTACTTC.

This sequence joins TRBV6-5 and TRBJ2-1, with 9 bases lining up with TRBD2. The CDR3 extends over 14 amino acids. The germline V gene encodes CDR1 MNHEY and CDR2 SVGAGI. J lost 1 base, V lost 8 bases, and 3 bases had no gene match. The CDR3 bases are TGTGCCAGCCGTCTAGCGGGATCCTACAATGAGCAGTTCTTC. Translation gives CASRLAGSYNEQFF.

This clone was seen a single time. The rearrangement uses TRBV6-5 and TRBJ2-5; 7 nucleotides agree with TRBD2. V shed 0 bases and J 5 bases; nucleotides not matched to a gene: 6. The CDR3 extends over 15 amino acids. From germline, CDR1 is MNHEY and CDR2 SVGAGI. The CDR3 here is CASSYSKRGSETQYF. The CDR3 DNA follows: TGTGCCAGCAGTTACTCGAAACGCGGGAGCGAGACCCAGTACTTC.

The genes are TRBV2 and TRBJ2-1, with 7 bases matching TRBD2. The V and J ends lost 8 bases and 0 bases, in that order; junction bases with no gene match: 4. CDR1 is SNHLY and CDR2 is FYNNEI in the germline V gene. The length of the CDR3 is 14 residues. The CDR3 sequence is CASLTGGSYNEQFF. The CDR3, as DNA: TGTGCCAGCTTAACGGGAGGCTCCTACAATGAGCAGTTCTTC.

The chain recombines TRBV19 with TRBJ2-3; no firm D call. Germline CDR1 reads LNHDA; CDR2 reads SQIVND (reference sequence). This CDR3 comprises 12 residues. V was cut by 5 bases and J by 4 bases, with 7 bases left in between. CDR3 sequence: CASSGEADTQYF. CDR3 DNA sequence: TGTGCCAGTAGTGGCGAGGCAGATACGCAGTATTTT.

The V gene is TRBV13, the J gene TRBJ2-5; 8 bases fit TRBD1. J was trimmed by 4 bases and V by 4 bases; bases with no gene match: 8. The CDR3 sequence is 15 residues long. The germline V gene has CDR1 PRHDT and CDR2 FYEKMQ (reference sequence). CDR3 nucleotides: TGTGCCAGCAGCTCCTGGACAGGGCCCGGAGAGACCCAGTACTTC. This gives the protein CASSSWTGPGETQYF.

The V gene is TRBV15, the J gene TRBJ2-2; D remains ambiguous. CDR1 is LNHNV and CDR2 is YYDKDF in the germline V gene (reference sequence). V lost 7 bases and J lost 2, with 11 bases in between. The CDR3 length is 14 residues. CDR3: CATTGAPNTGELFF. CDR3 DNA sequence: TGTGCCACCACCGGCGCACCCAACACCGGGGAGCTGTTTTTT.

This clone occurred a few times. This chain links TRBV19 with TRBJ2-7, with D hard to call. The CDR3 covers 15 residues. The V gene's germline CDR1 is LNHDA and CDR2 SQIVND (reference sequence). Trimming removed 1 base at V and 3 bases at J, with 13 bases between. The CDR3 bases are TGTGCCAGTAGTATAGGATCCCAGGTGGGCTACGAGCAGTACTTC. Protein product: CASSIGSQVGYEQYF.